Following are 24 T cell receptor beta chains from one sample sequenced in a study of Graves' ophthalmopathy and Graves' hyperthyroidism. From RNA, the CDR3 regions of TCR beta chains were amplified and sequenced. RT-PCR with HTBI primers came first, then second-round multiplex PCR. Each CDR3 protein gets one entry after TCRdb re-called the multiplex PCR reads with MiXCR. This table has about 400,000 distinct CDR3 sequences, approximately 20% appearing once. The specimen sequenced was peripheral blood. Receptors were obtained from a woman between 18 and 29 years old with Graves' ophthalmopathy.

There are many counts of this clonotype. The chain couples TRBV29-1 to TRBJ2-5; D could derive from TRBD1 or TRBD2 (5 bases each). CDR1 and CDR2 from the germline V gene are SQVTM and ANQGSEA. V lost 2 bases and J lost 7, with 20 bases in between. The CDR3 totals 15 residues. CDR3 in amino acids: CSVEPRGRRAGTQYF. As DNA, the CDR3 is TGCAGCGTTGAACCCCGGGGCCGGCGAGCTGGGACCCAGTACTTC.

The chain employs TRBV12-3 or TRBV12-4 and TRBJ1-1, with D unclear. CDR3 length equals 10 residues. Trimming took off 9 bases at V and 10 bases at J, with 12 bases between the two ends. CDR3 in amino acids: CASSGVGAFF. DNA of the CDR3: TGTGCCAGTTCCGGGGTGGGAGCTTTCTTT.

This clonotype was found many times. V gene TRBV7-9 combines with J gene TRBJ1-6, with TRBD1 identical over 7 bases. The CDR3 is 14 amino acids. The V gene end was trimmed by 7 bases and the J gene end by 6 bases; junction bases not matched to a gene: 6. Looked up from germline, CDR1 is SEHNR and CDR2 is FQNEAQ (reference sequence). The CDR3: CASKTGQSNSPLHF. In DNA form, the CDR3 reads TGTGCCAGCAAAACGGGACAGAGTAATTCACCCCTCCACTTT.

This clonotype came up many times. The chain combines TRBV6-2 or TRBV6-3 with TRBJ2-2; no clear D gene. V was trimmed by 7 bases and J by 5 bases, leaving 5 bases between them. The germline gives CDR1 MNHEY, CDR2 SVGEGT. CDR3 size: 11 residues. CDR3: CASMRTGELFF. The DNA of the CDR3 is TGTGCCAGCATGAGAACCGGGGAGCTGTTTTTT.

The V gene is TRBV30, the J gene TRBJ2-2, with 8 bases aligning to TRBD2. CDR3 size: 16 residues. V lost 0 bases to trimming and J lost 2 bases; unmatched junction nucleotides: 5. Germline CDR1 GTSNPN, CDR2 SVGIG (reference sequence). CDR3 region: CAWSVGAGANTGELFF. CDR3 nucleotide sequence: TGTGCCTGGAGTGTGGGAGCGGGGGCAAACACCGGGGAGCTGTTTTTT.

This clonotype has at least ten counts. V is TRBV28 and J is TRBJ2-7, with D possibly called TRBD1 or TRBD2 (5 bases each). The germline CDR1 and CDR2 sequences are MDHEN and SYDVKM. The CDR3 is made up of 14 amino acids. Trimming left V 4 bases short and J 0 bases short, with 10 bases between. This CDR3 reads CASSSRDPSYEQYF. Here the CDR3 DNA reads TGTGCCAGCAGTTCCCGGGACCCCTCCTACGAGCAGTACTTC.

This clonotype was detected many times. The rearrangement uses TRBV6-1 and TRBJ1-1; 7 positions match TRBD1. Germline V gene lookup returns CDR1 MNHNS and CDR2 SASEGT. The CDR3 is 14 residues long. The V gene end was trimmed by 3 bases and the J gene end by 8 bases; junction bases not matched to a gene: 9. The CDR3 coding sequence is TGTGCCAGCAGTGACCGGACAGGACCCTCAGAAGCTTTCTTT. Translation gives CASSDRTGPSEAFF.

In this sample, this clonotype turned up many times. V gene TRBV30 combines with J gene TRBJ2-7; unclear D gene. Germline V gene sequence: CDR1 GTSNPN, CDR2 SVGIG (reference sequence). This CDR3 spans 13 amino acids. Trimming stripped 0 bases from V and 7 bases from J, with 13 bases between. DNA for the CDR3: TGTGCCTGGAGTGTAGCGTCTTACGGTGAGCAGTACTTC. As protein: CAWSVASYGEQYF.

There are many counts of this clonotype. The gene calls are TRBV15 and TRBJ2-7; 10 nucleotides agree with TRBD2. J was trimmed by 5 bases and V by 0 bases; bases with no gene match: 4. The CDR3 extends over 15 amino acids. CDR1 and CDR2 from the germline V gene are LNHNV and YYDKDF (reference sequence). CDR3 amino acids: CATSRDVTSGDEQYF. The CDR3 DNA reads TGTGCCACCAGCAGAGATGTCACTAGCGGGGACGAGCAGTACTTC.

The sample holds many counts of this clonotype. The J gene is TRBJ1-6, the V gene TRBV6-2 or TRBV6-3, with a weak D call TRBD1 (5 bases). The germline V and J ends were trimmed by 6 bases and 2 bases, with 11 bases remaining between them. Germline CDR1 and CDR2: MNHEY and SVGEGT. The CDR3 consists of 15 residues. In DNA form, the CDR3 reads TGTGCCAGCAGGCCTCAGGGTGCCTATAATTCACCCCTCCACTTT. This translates into CASRPQGAYNSPLHF.

This clonotype was observed many times. V gene TRBV6-1 combines with J gene TRBJ2-5; 8 positions match TRBD2. V gave up 6 bases and J gave up 4 bases; unmatched junction bases: 13. Germline lookup yields CDR1 MNHNS and CDR2 SASEGT. The CDR3 extends over 16 amino acids. CDR3 coding DNA: TGTGCCAGCAGAGGACTCTCCGGGACTAGTAGAGAGACCCAGTACTTC. This sequence encodes CASRGLSGTSRETQYF.

At least ten counts were recorded for this clonotype. The chain couples TRBV6-1 to TRBJ2-2, with D perhaps matching TRBD2 (7 bases). V was clipped by 5 bases and J by 4 bases, with 17 bases between them. Per the germline V gene, CDR1 is MNHNS and CDR2 is SASEGT. The CDR3 is 16 amino acids. The CDR3 is CASSQGGDSVTGELFF. In DNA, the CDR3 is TGTGCCAGCAGTCAAGGGGGGGATAGTGTCACCGGGGAGCTGTTTTTT.

The rearrangement joins TRBV6-5 to TRBJ1-1; unclear D gene. Germline V gives CDR1 MNHEY, CDR2 SVGAGI. With 0 bases removed from V and 3 bases from J, the gap between germline ends came to 14 bases. This CDR3 spans 16 amino acids. The CDR3 DNA reads TGTGCCAGCAGTTACTCGACTAAAGTTGGGGACACTGAAGCTTTCTTT. This translates into CASSYSTKVGDTEAFF.

This clonotype appeared many times. The chain is built from TRBV12-3 or TRBV12-4 and TRBJ2-2; TRBD1 is a possible D gene (6 bases). The CDR3 spans 15 residues. V lost 3 bases and J lost 4, with 12 bases in between. The CDR3 spells CASSFPQGSTGELFF. CDR3 DNA sequence: TGTGCCAGCAGTTTCCCACAGGGAAGCACCGGGGAGCTGTTTTTT.

In its sample, this clonotype was seen many times. V gene TRBV12-3 or TRBV12-4 combines with J gene TRBJ1-6; D not resolved. Trimming cost V 3 bases and J 4 bases, with 10 bases left between them. The CDR3 has 15 residues. The CDR3, as DNA: TGTGCCAGCAGTTTTGGAGGGCAGTATAATTCACCCCTCCACTTT. This sequence encodes CASSFGGQYNSPLHF.

This clonotype has ten or more counts. The chain links TRBV20-1 to TRBJ1-3; no clear D. V was pared by 3 bases and J by 0 bases, with 12 bases between. Looked up from germline, CDR1 is DFQATT and CDR2 is SNEGSKA (reference sequence). The CDR3 totals 15 residues. This CDR3 is CSASPSSSSGNTIYF. DNA of the CDR3: TGCAGTGCTAGTCCCTCCAGCAGCTCTGGAAACACCATATATTTT.

This clonotype has a count of ten or more. The DNA for the CDR3 is TGTGCCAGCAGCTACCGGGGACAGGCTGGAAACACCATATATTTT. Its translation: CASSYRGQAGNTIYF. The gene calls are TRBV7-2 and TRBJ1-3; TRBD1 matches at 8 bases. Per germline, CDR1 SGHTA and CDR2 FQGNSA. The trim removed 4 bases at V and 2 bases at J, leaving 4 bases unmatched. This CDR3 is built from 15 residues. Full variable domain (rest looked up from reference TRBV7-2 and TRBJ1-3): GAGVSQSPSNKVTEKGKDVELRCDPISGHTALYWYRQSLGQGLEFLIYFQGNSAPDKSGLPSDRFSAERTGGSVSTLTIQRTQQEDSAVYLCASSYRGQAGNTIYFGEGSWLTVV.

There are many counts of this clonotype. The chain has TRBV11-3 and TRBJ2-2; weak D call: TRBD2 (5 bases). Trimming pared 5 bases from V and 3 bases from J, leaving 10 bases between. The CDR3 sequence is 14 residues long. Looked up from germline, CDR1 is SGHNT and CDR2 is YENEEA. The CDR3 protein is CASSQDFDTGELFF. The DNA of the CDR3 is TGTGCCAGCAGCCAGGACTTTGACACCGGGGAGCTGTTTTTT.

In this sample, this clonotype turned up many times. J is TRBJ1-5 and V is TRBV6-5; TRBD1 is a possible D gene (5 bases). Germline assignment: CDR1 MNHEY and CDR2 SVGAGI. The CDR3 covers 15 residues. V dropped 0 bases and J dropped 7 bases, with 13 bases sitting between them. The CDR3 DNA is TGTGCCAGCAGTTACTCGGCCTCAGGGCCCCAGCCCCAGCATTTT. This encodes CASSYSASGPQPQHF.

This chain connects TRBV7-2 to TRBJ2-7; tentatively, D is TRBD1 or TRBD2 (5 bases each). CDR1 is SGHTA, CDR2 FQGNSA, per germline. V shed 5 bases and J shed 3 bases, with 14 bases lying between them. The CDR3 spans 14 residues. As DNA, the CDR3 is TGTGCCAGCAGCCCGTCGGGACGCAGCTACGAGCAGTACTTC. Amino acids: CASSPSGRSYEQYF.

This clonotype was recorded at least ten times. This sequence joins TRBV6-1 and TRBJ2-2; D remains ambiguous. Germline V CDR1 and CDR2: MNHNS, SASEGT. This CDR3 comprises 13 residues. V gave up 7 bases and J gave up 0 bases, with 6 bases separating them. CDR3 amino acids: CASTSTNTGELFF. In DNA form, the CDR3 reads TGTGCCAGCACCTCAACGAACACCGGGGAGCTGTTTTTT.

This clonotype was counted at least ten times. The gene calls are TRBV6-2 or TRBV6-3 and TRBJ1-2, with D unclear. Germline V lookup: CDR1 MNHEY, CDR2 SVGEGT. This CDR3 is built from 12 residues. Trimming left V 2 bases short and J 13 bases short, with 14 bases between. In DNA form, the CDR3 reads TGTGCCAGCAGTTACGTACCTATGGCTTGCACCTTC. Amino acids: CASSYVPMACTF.

The chain combines TRBV20-1 with TRBJ1-5; no clear D. The ends were cut back, 3 bases at V and 6 bases at J, with 15 bases in the middle. CDR1 is DFQATT and CDR2 is SNEGSKA in the germline V gene (reference sequence). This CDR3 has 14 residues. CDR3 sequence: CSASSQSLTQPQHF. Here the CDR3 DNA reads TGCAGTGCTAGTAGCCAGTCGCTAACTCAGCCCCAGCATTTT.

The sample holds many counts of this clonotype. This sequence joins TRBV6-1 and TRBJ2-7, with a possible D match to TRBD1 (6 bases). Germline V CDR1 and CDR2: MNHNS, SASEGT. V gave up 11 bases and J gave up 0 bases, with 20 bases separating them. This CDR3 is 15 amino acids long. The CDR3 loop reads CAARAMGDTSYEQYF. CDR3 DNA: TGTGCCGCTCGGGCTATGGGGGACACCTCCTACGAGCAGTACTTC.